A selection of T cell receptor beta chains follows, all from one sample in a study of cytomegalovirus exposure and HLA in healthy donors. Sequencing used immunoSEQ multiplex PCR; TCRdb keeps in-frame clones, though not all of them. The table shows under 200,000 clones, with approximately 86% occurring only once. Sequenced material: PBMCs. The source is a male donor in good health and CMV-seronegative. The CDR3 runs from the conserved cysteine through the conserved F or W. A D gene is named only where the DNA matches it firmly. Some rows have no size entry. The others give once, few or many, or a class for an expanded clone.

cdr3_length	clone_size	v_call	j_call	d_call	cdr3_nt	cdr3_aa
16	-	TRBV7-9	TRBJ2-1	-	TGTGCCAGCAGCTTAGGGGTAGCGGTCAACTACAATGAGCAGTTCTTC	CASSLGVAVNYNEQFF
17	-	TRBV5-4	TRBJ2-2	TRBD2	TGTGCCAGCAGCTTAGGAGCCGGGGGGGGGTTCACCGGGGAGCTGTTTTTT	CASSLGAGGGFTGELFF
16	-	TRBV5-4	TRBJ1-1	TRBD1	TGTGCCAGCAGCTTCGGGGGGACAGGGTGGGTCACTGAAGCTTTCTTT	CASSFGGTGWVTEAFF
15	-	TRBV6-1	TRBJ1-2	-	TGTGCCAGCAGTCGACAACAGGGAATTAACTATGGCTACACCTTC	CASSRQQGINYGYTF
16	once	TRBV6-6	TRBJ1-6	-	TGTGCCAGCAGGGGTGACGGGGGCTCCTATAATTCACCCCTCCACTTT	CASRGDGGSYNSPLHF
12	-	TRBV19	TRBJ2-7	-	TGTGCCAGTAGCCAGGGGACCTACGAGCAGTACTTC	CASSQGTYEQYF
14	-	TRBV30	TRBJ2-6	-	TGTGCCTGGACTGTGTACTCTGGGGCCAACGTCCTGACTTTC	CAWTVYSGANVLTF
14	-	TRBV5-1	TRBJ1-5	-	TGCGCCAGCAGCTTGGGGGAGCGCAATCAGCCCCAGCATTTT	CASSLGERNQPQHF
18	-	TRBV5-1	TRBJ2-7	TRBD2	TGCGCCAGCAGCCTTGGACTAGCGGGAGGGCCGGTCTCCTACGAGCAGTACTTC	CASSLGLAGGPVSYEQYF
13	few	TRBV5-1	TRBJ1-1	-	TGCGCCAGCAAGAATCGGGAGAACACTGAAGCTTTCTTT	CASKNRENTEAFF
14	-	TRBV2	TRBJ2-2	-	TGTGCCAGCAGGGGGCCCCTAAACACCGGGGAGCTGTTTTTT	CASRGPLNTGELFF
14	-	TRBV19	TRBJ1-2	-	TGTGCCAGTAGTATCGCCCGGCAGGGGATAGGCTACACCTTC	CASSIARQGIGYTF
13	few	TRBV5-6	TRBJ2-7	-	TGTGCCAGCAGCCCTACGGGGATCTACGAGCAGTACTTC	CASSPTGIYEQYF
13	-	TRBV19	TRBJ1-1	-	TGTGCCAGTAGTATGACAGTGAACACTGAAGCTTTCTTT	CASSMTVNTEAFF
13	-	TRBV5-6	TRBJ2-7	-	TGTGCCAGCAGCTTGGCCAGGGGCTACGAGCAGTACTTC	CASSLARGYEQYF
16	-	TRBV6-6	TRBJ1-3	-	TGTGCCAGCAGCCGCACCAGGGCCCACTCTGGAAACACCATATATTTT	CASSRTRAHSGNTIYF
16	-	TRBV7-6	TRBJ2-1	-	TGTGCCAGCAGCTTAGTGACTAGTCAAGCCTACAATGAGCAGTTCTTC	CASSLVTSQAYNEQFF
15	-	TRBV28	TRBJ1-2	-	TGTGCCAGCACCGAAACGGGACTCAGGAGATATGGCTACACCTTC	CASTETGLRRYGYTF
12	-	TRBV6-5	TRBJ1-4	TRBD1	TGTGCCAGCAGGGGACAGGGCGAAAAACTGTTTTTT	CASRGQGEKLFF
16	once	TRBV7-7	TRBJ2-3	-	TGTGCCAGCAGCTTAGATACGGGTCCTAGCACAGATACGCAGTATTTT	CASSLDTGPSTDTQYF
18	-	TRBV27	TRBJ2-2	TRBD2	TGTGCCAGCAGCACCCGGACTAGCGGGAGGCGGAACACCGGGGAGCTGTTTTTT	CASSTRTSGRRNTGELFF
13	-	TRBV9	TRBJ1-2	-	TGTGCCAGCAGCGGCAGGGGAGCCTATGGCTACACCTTC	CASSGRGAYGYTF
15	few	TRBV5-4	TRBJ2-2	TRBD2	TGTGCCAGCAGCTCCAAACTAGCGGGAGCCGGGGAGCTGTTTTTT	CASSSKLAGAGELFF
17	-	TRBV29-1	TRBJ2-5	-	TGCAGCGCAAGATCGCAGGGCGGGGACGCCTCCCAAGAGACCCAGTACTTC	CSARSQGGDASQETQYF
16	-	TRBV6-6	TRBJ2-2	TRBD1	TGTGCCAGCAGTTACTTGAGGGGGCAGAACACCGGGGAGCTGTTTTTT	CASSYLRGQNTGELFF
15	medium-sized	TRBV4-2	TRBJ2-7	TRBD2	TGTGCCAGCAGCCAAGGGAGCGGGGGGGCCTACGAGCAGTACTTC	CASSQGSGGAYEQYF
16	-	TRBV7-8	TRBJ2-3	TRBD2	TGTGCCAGCAGCTTAAAGACCGGGACTATCACAGATACGCAGTATTTT	CASSLKTGTITDTQYF
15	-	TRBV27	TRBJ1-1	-	TGTGCCAGCAGTACGCTGGACAAGGCGAACACTGAAGCTTTCTTT	CASSTLDKANTEAFF
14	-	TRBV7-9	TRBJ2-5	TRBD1	TGTGCCAGCAGCACCAGGGACAGGGCAGAGACCCAGTACTTC	CASSTRDRAETQYF
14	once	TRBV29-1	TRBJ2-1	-	TGCAGCGTTGGGAGTAGCGGTACCTACAATGAGCAGTTCTTC	CSVGSSGTYNEQFF
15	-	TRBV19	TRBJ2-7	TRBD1	TGTGCCAGTAGTACGGACGGGACAGGGGCCTACGAGCAGTACTTC	CASSTDGTGAYEQYF
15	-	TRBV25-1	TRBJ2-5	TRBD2	TGTGCCAGCAGTGAAGGGGGAGGGTTCCAAGAGACCCAGTACTTC	CASSEGGGFQETQYF
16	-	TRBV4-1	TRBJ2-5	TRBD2	TGCGCCAGCAGCCAAGCTGGACTAGCGGAACAAGAGACCCAGTACTTC	CASSQAGLAEQETQYF
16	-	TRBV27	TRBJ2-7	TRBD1	TGTGCCAGCAGTATAAATCCGGGACAGGGCTCCTACGAGCAGTACTTC	CASSINPGQGSYEQYF
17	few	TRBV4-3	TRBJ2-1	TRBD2	TGCGCCAGCAGCCAAGATTCCAGCGGGAGCTCCTACAATGAGCAGTTCTTC	CASSQDSSGSSYNEQFF
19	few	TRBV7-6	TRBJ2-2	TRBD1	TGTGCCAGCAGCTTATTACTTTTGGACAGGGTAGCGAACACCGGGGAGCTGTTTTTT	CASSLLLLDRVANTGELFF
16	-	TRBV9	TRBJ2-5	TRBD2	TGTGCCAGCAGCCCTGATACGGGACTAGCGGAAGAGACCCAGTACTTC	CASSPDTGLAEETQYF